A single T cell receptor (beta chain) is shown here with its context. Its antigen target is currently unknown. Base qualities were left out, and no much larger clone turns up one base away. The data are from a study of cytomegalovirus exposure and HLA in healthy donors (dated by TCRdb to 2015 to 2018). Looking at the study overall: According to an earlier analysis of several hundred of the donors, about 179 million T cells yielded roughly 110 million unique TCR beta sequences and about 300 Gb of sequence data. An early release that covered more than 550 HLA-typed donors contained about 300 gigabases of sequencing data and around 80 million unique TCR sequences. Among the roughly 410 genotyped donors, about 85% belonged to the genetic ancestry cluster associated with self-reported Caucasian donors. The aim of the study was to test whether cataloging public T cell receptors could identify signatures of past pathogen exposure. The study used immunosequencing to profile the T cell repertoires of approximately 640 subjects and linked those repertoires to cytomegalovirus serostatus. Along with the roughly 670-subject first cohort, a separate validation cohort of around 110 different subjects was used. The study combined high-throughput TCR immunosequencing, statistical association of individual TCRs with disease status, and machine learning to predict cytomegalovirus infection status. A later analysis re-analyzed previously published TCR beta repertoires from 550 to 700 donors and added high-resolution HLA genotyping to study TCR occurrence patterns. Rather than drawing on any new phenotypic data, the later analysis identified candidate immune exposures from TCR beta sequences and the way those sequences occurred across donors. An earlier analysis of about 620 of the donors applied high-throughput TCR beta sequencing to assess whether each TCR beta V gene segment acted as functional or pseudogenic. Alongside the repertoire data, information on donor age, sex, ethnicity and CMV serostatus was compiled. A later genetic analysis took genome-wide SNP genotypes for 398 of the 666 donors and used that subset as a discovery cohort. Every repertoire in the discovery cohort had been generated on one and the same sequencing platform. Class I and class II HLA loci were covered by the typing at four-digit resolution. Typing coverage differed by locus: A, B, C, DRB1 and DQB1 were typed in roughly 620-630 donors, DQA1 in 522, DPA1 in around 580, and DPB1 in 450 to 490. Roughly 5 DR-DQ haplotypes were treated as single units for association and clustering because of strong linkage in the cohort. Among roughly 400 genotyped donors of the cohort, an average of about 240,000 unique TCR beta nucleotide sequences were sequenced per donor, around a sixth of them non-productive.

The cohort was made up of about 670 healthy bone marrow donors. At the time of sampling, every cohort member was nominally healthy, though immune exposures that went unrecorded were likely present. The donor was CMV seropositive and was included in the group of 250 to 350 seropositive cohort members. Every donor gave a peripheral blood sample, and the peripheral blood mononuclear cells from that sample were used for TCR beta sequencing. Genomic DNA extraction from the blood cell samples was performed with the Qiagen DNeasy Blood Extraction Kit. Library generation was performed with the immunoSEQ multiplex PCR assay. The multiplex PCR relied on a mix of 60 forward primers for TCR Vbeta segments and 13 reverse primers for TCR Jbeta segments. Amplification of the CDR3 region of rearranged TCR beta genes was performed with a multiplex PCR assay on genomic DNA. Amplified TCR beta libraries were sequenced as 87-base-pair reads on the Illumina HiSeq System. On the study's bioinformatics: Across the 600 to 700 repertoires, a later analysis counted some 81 million unique TCR beta chains, around 10 million of which were shared by at least two donors. A nearest-neighbor algorithm error-corrected the raw reads and collapsed the reads into unique sequences, merging closely related sequences to remove PCR and sequencing errors. CDR3 sequences were aligned to IMGT reference sequences to assign V, D and J gene segments. For a sequence to be retained, a match of at least six nucleotides to both a V gene segment and a J gene segment was required. Rearrangements were called productive when the CDR3 lacked stop codons and stayed in frame with V and J; all others were non-productive. Following IMGT convention, CDR3 was defined as the stretch from the second conserved V-encoded cysteine up to the conserved J-encoded phenylalanine. The earlier analysis of 550 to 650 of the donors excluded any sequence lacking an unambiguous match to a single V gene segment. An earlier analysis of several hundred of the donors classified V segments as functional when productive rearrangements were above 56.7% and as segregating when the standard deviation between donors was above 5%. A statistical classification framework was built for diagnosing cytomegalovirus status from the catalog of TCR beta chain sequences. A later analysis assigned V and J genes by comparing TCR nucleotide sequences with IMGT/GENE-DB human TR gene sequences. In a later analysis, CDR3 sequences and most-parsimonious VDJ recombination scenarios were assigned using the TCRdist pipeline. In a later analysis, each TCR beta chain was defined by its CDR3 amino acid sequence together with its V-gene family, and reads lacking a unique V-gene family were excluded. A later analysis removed 592 highly shared, low-generation-probability nucleotide sequences to deal with suspected cross-contamination and a sequencing artifact. In a later analysis, a clonal expansion index was calculated for each public chain from normalized within-repertoire ranks of inferred template counts. A later analysis computed generation probabilities with a VDJ recombination model fitted to out-of-frame rearrangements, and checked the results against IGoR. Hypergeometric tests were used in a later analysis to score TCR-TCR, TCR-HLA and TCR-CMV co-occurrence, with a repertoire-size bias correction applied to the TCR pairs. A later analysis estimated false discovery rates by permuting HLA or CMV assignments 20 times. In a later analysis, co-occurring TCRs were grouped with DBSCAN, and TCRdist sequence similarity was added when clustering was performed within HLA-allele-positive subsets. Repertoires with fewer than 30,000 or more than 120,000 public chains were left out of co-occurrence clustering, as were five repertoires with anomalous nucleotide sharing. TCRdb stores this immuneACCESS table with in-frame sequences only. Part of the clones is absent; in the studies checked, under half of the shortfall reflects unresolved V genes, and no reason is known for the rest. That table supplies the V and J calls and clone size; D and trimming were determined from the DNA. This sample lists under 200,000 clones; roughly 77% were detected once. About 3% of the sample comes from the top ten.

What the research found in general, with its limitations: In a later analysis, 16,951 TCR beta sequences were associated with specific HLA alleles at a false discovery rate of 0.05. Broadly in line with IMGT annotations, most TCR beta V segments showed up in productive rearrangements about 87% or about 30% of the time in an earlier analysis of 587 of the donors. Because HLA typing was missing for some donors at each locus, association tests included only the typed subset. Approximately 16 rarely observed V segments, including chromosome 9 orphons, were excluded from the earlier analysis of almost 600 of the donors because counts were too low. A cluster of highly shared sequence variants was judged likely to be a technical artifact of the sequencing pipeline. According to a later analysis, most CMV-associated TCR beta chains appeared to be HLA-restricted, and the HLA associations seemed to be driven largely by CMV exposure. According to the authors, the approach could potentially be generalized to other disease states and immunological phenotypes. A total of about 150 TCR beta chains were listed by the study as associated with cytomegalovirus. Strong co-occurrence of HLA alleles, especially DR and DQ, made assigning TCR associations to individual alleles difficult. Some IMGT-functional V segments, including TRBV6-2 and TRBV6-3, could not be distinguished by the 87-base-pair reads and were therefore excluded. While some public TCRs were present in many individuals, most TCR sequences turned up only very rarely across donors. Correlated functional status among segregating V segments might be attributable to linkage disequilibrium, but an unknown experimental factor could not be ruled out. An association between a missense DCLRE1C variant and V-gene and J-gene trimming of TCR beta chains was found in a later genetic analysis and replicated in an independent cohort. Roughly uniform sequencing depth across donors was assumed in presence/absence analyses, although this assumption may not hold. In a later analysis, the rate of TCR association differed among HLA loci, with DRB1 alleles having the most associated TCRs and HLA-C alleles having the fewest. Several of the top co-occurrence clusters appeared to be linked to parvovirus B19, influenza, CMV and Epstein-Barr virus, according to a later analysis. A further reported finding was that TCR beta sequences accurately predicted the HLA-A and HLA-B alleles for most subjects in the first cohort. In this cohort, only TCR beta chains were sequenced, and detectable features were limited by the absence of alpha or paired-chain data. In vitro tests confirmed that a few of the cytomegalovirus-associated TCR beta chains recognize cytomegalovirus antigens. In a later genetic analysis, fewer N-insertions in productive TCRs were reported among donors in an Asian-associated ancestry cluster than the roughly 700-donor mean. In both the original and validation cohorts, the classifier was reported to diagnose cytomegalovirus status with high specificity and sensitivity. CMV serostatus was the only immune exposure information available for the cohort. A later analysis found that HLA-associated TCR beta chains were more clonally expanded and had lower generation probabilities than equally common non-associated chains.

From the cysteine through the phenylalanine, the CDR3 covers 12 amino acids. CDR3 DNA is the only sequence kept; it has 36 bases, read in frame from the first base. Deletion took 2 bases off V and 7 bases off J, with a span of 7 bases between the germline ends. For CDR1 and CDR2, the germline V gene lists SGHDT and YYEEEE. Sequencing was done on a sample of PBMCs. The TCR originated in a man in his forties or fifties in good health and CMV-seropositive. The V and J segments used are TRBV5-6 and TRBJ2-1; a tentative D match to TRBD1 spans 6 bases. The CDR3 sequence is CASSLGGNEQFF. The DNA sequence is given as TGTGCCAGCAGCTTAGGGGGAAATGAGCAGTTCTTC.